The 4 T cell receptor beta chains below were found in one sample sequenced in a study of memory CD8 T cells in hepatitis C reinfection. TCRdb's table, derived via immunoSEQ multiplex PCR, lists solely in-frame clones and lacks some. Found here are 44,000 or so clones, around 89% of them singletons; the top ten hold more than 0.95%. Time point of the sample: peak reinfection, 3 to 8 weeks after reinfection detection. Sorted cells were sequenced directly ex vivo without any in vitro expansion. The source material was naive CD8+ T cells sorted from blood. The source of these receptors is a man aged 18 to 30 with hepatitis C virus infection.

The V call is TRBV7-8, the J call TRBJ1-2; D might be TRBD1 (6 bases). CDR1 is SGHVS, CDR2 FQNEAQ, per germline. V was trimmed by 4 bases and J by 6 bases, leaving 18 bases between them. This CDR3 has 15 amino acids. The CDR3 coding sequence is TGTGCCAGCAGCTCTCGTCAGGGGTTGGAGCATGGCTACACCTTC. Residues: CASSSRQGLEHGYTF.

The V and J genes are TRBV11-2 and TRBJ1-1; TRBD1 agrees at 8 bases. Germline assignment: CDR1 SGHAT and CDR2 FQNNGV. The V and J ends lost 4 bases and 5 bases, in that order; junction bases with no gene match: 9. The CDR3 extends over 15 amino acids. CDR3 amino acids: CASSSPGQGETEAFF. CDR3 DNA sequence: TGTGCCAGCAGCTCTCCCGGACAGGGTGAAACTGAAGCTTTCTTT. The full variable domain, in which reference TRBV11-2 and TRBJ1-1 provide the parts outside the CDR3, is EAGVAQSPRYKIIEKRQSVAFWCNPISGHATLYWYQQILGQGPKLLIQFQNNGVVDDSQLPKDRFSAERLKGVDSTLKIQPAKLEDSAVYLCASSSPGQGETEAFFGQGTRLTVV.

The J gene is TRBJ2-5, the V gene TRBV19; 12 bases are a match to TRBD2. Germline CDR1 and CDR2: LNHDA and SQIVND (reference sequence). The CDR3 is 15 amino acids. V dropped 6 bases and J dropped 5; count of bases not matched to a gene: 7. In DNA, the CDR3 is TGTGCCAGTAGCCCGACTAGCGGGAGTGTGGAGACCCAGTACTTC. Residues: CASSPTSGSVETQYF.

This rearrangement joins TRBV19 to TRBJ1-5; D possibly corresponds to TRBD1 (5 bases). Germline CDR1 LNHDA, CDR2 SQIVND (reference sequence). Trimming shortened V by 10 bases and J by 6 bases, and 19 bases separated the two germline ends. The CDR3 runs 14 residues. The CDR3 DNA reads as TGTGCCACCCGAAGTGGAGGGGTAGGTCAGCCCCAGCATTTT. Translation gives CATRSGGVGQPQHF. Supplemented by reference TRBV19 and TRBJ1-5, the full variable domain reads DGGITQSPKYLFRKEGQNVTLSCEQNLNHDAMYWYRQDPGQGLRLIYYSQIVNDFQKGDIAEGYSVSREKKESFPLTVTSAQKNPTAFYLCATRSGGVGQPQHFGDGTRLSIL.